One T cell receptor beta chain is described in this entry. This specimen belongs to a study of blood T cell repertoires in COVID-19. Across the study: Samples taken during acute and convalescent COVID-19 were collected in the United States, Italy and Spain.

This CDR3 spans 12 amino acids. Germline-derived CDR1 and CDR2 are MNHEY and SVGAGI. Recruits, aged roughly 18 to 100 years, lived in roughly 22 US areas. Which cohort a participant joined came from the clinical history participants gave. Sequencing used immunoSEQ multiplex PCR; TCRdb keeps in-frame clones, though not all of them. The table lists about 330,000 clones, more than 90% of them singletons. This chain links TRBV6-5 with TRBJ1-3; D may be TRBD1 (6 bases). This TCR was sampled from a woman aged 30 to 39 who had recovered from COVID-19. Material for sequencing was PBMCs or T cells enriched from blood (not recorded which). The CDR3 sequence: CTSGENGNTIYF. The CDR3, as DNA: TGTACCTCAGGGGAAAATGGAAACACCATATATTTT.